These 31 T cell receptor beta chains share one sample of origin, sequenced in a study of shared clonotypes between healthy human individuals. Profiled with immunoSEQ multiplex PCR; TCRdb holds only in-frame clones, not every one. The repertoire consists of more than 500,000 clones, with about 95% occurring once and the leading ten covering 0.11%. Naive CD8 populations comprised CD45RO-negative cells positively selected for CCR7, excluding terminally differentiated effector memory CD45RA+ cells. Sequencing was done on a sample of naive CD8+ T cells sorted from blood. These receptor sequences come from a woman aged 30 to 39 in good health.

The chain uses TRBV25-1 and TRBJ2-2; D unclear. With 6 bases removed from V and 6 bases from J, the gap between germline ends came to 11 bases. From germline, CDR1 is MGHDK and CDR2 SYGVNS. The CDR3 is 13 amino acids. For the CDR3, the DNA is TGTGCCAGCAGCCCAAGTGGTTCCGGGGAGCTGTTTTTT. Translating it yields CASSPSGSGELFF. Combining the CDR3 with reference TRBV25-1 and TRBJ2-2 gives the whole variable domain EADIYQTPRYLVIGTGKKITLECSQTMGHDKMYWYQQDPGMELHLIHYSYGVNSTEKGDLSSESTVSRIRTEHFPLTLESARPSHTSQYLCASSPSGSGELFFGEGSRLTVL.

The chain combines TRBV2 with TRBJ1-4; 7 bases agree with TRBD1. The trim removed 4 bases at V and 8 bases at J, leaving 10 bases unmatched. The CDR3 contains 15 residues. Germline V gene data show CDR1 as SNHLY and CDR2 as FYNNEI. The chain's CDR3 is CASSVLTGAWEKLFF. In DNA, the CDR3 is TGTGCCAGCAGTGTGCTTACAGGGGCCTGGGAAAAACTGTTTTTT.

About this clone itself: The same CDR3 can be traced to other DNA sequences in this sample. The chain recombines TRBV29-1 with TRBJ2-3, with D hard to call. Germline values: CDR1 SQVTM, CDR2 ANQGSEA. V was clipped by 7 bases and J by 4 bases, with 3 bases between them. This CDR3 has 9 residues. CDR3 sequence (DNA): TGCAGCGACGCAGATACGCAGTATTTT. As protein: CSDADTQYF.

V gene TRBV10-2 combines with J gene TRBJ1-5; weak D call: TRBD1 (5 bases). V dropped 4 bases and J dropped 2 bases, with 18 bases sitting between them. This CDR3 comprises 17 residues. Germline V gene sequence: CDR1 WSHSY, CDR2 SAAADI. The CDR3 loop reads CASSAEGTDGGNQPQHF. For the CDR3, the DNA is TGCGCCAGCAGTGCTGAGGGGACGGACGGAGGCAATCAGCCCCAGCATTTT.

The chain recombines TRBV11-3 with TRBJ1-4, with 7 bases matching TRBD1. V shed 4 bases and J 0 bases; nucleotides not matched to a gene: 14. Germline lookup yields CDR1 SGHNT and CDR2 YENEEA. This CDR3 region has 19 residues. CDR3 region: CASSSPTGLLVSTNEKLFF. DNA for the CDR3: TGTGCCAGCAGCTCCCCGACAGGGCTCTTGGTATCAACTAATGAAAAACTGTTTTTT. Drawing the rest from reference TRBV11-3 and TRBJ1-4, the complete variable domain is EAGVVQSPRYKIIEKKQPVAFWCNPISGHNTLYWYLQNLGQGPELLIRYENEEAVDDSQLPKDRFSAERLKGVDSTLKIQPAELGDSAVYLCASSSPTGLLVSTNEKLFFGSGTQLSVL.

The chain has TRBV5-1 and TRBJ2-3, with a weak D call TRBD2 (5 bases). Trimming shortened V by 4 bases and J by 5 bases, and 17 bases separated the two germline ends. The CDR3 loop spans 15 amino acids. CDR1 and CDR2 from the germline V gene are SGHRS and YFSETQ. In nucleotides, the CDR3 is TGCGCCAGCAGCCCCAGGACTCCAAGCGGAGATACGCAGTATTTT. This translates into CASSPRTPSGDTQYF.

This chain connects TRBV30 to TRBJ1-5, with D possibly being TRBD1 (5 bases). The CDR3 runs 13 residues. Per the germline V gene, CDR1 is GTSNPN and CDR2 is SVGIG (reference sequence). The V end lost 3 bases, the J end lost 6 bases, and 12 bases lay between the germline ends. CDR3 bases: TGTGCCTGGAGCAGGGCCTGGGGTCAGCCCCAGCATTTT. This codes for CAWSRAWGQPQHF.

V and J are TRBV19 and TRBJ1-5; D is perhaps TRBD1 (6 bases). CDR3 length equals 13 residues. V lost 6 bases and J lost 3, with 9 bases in between. Germline V CDR1 and CDR2: LNHDA, SQIVND (reference sequence). The CDR3 is CASRTGHNQPQHF. CDR3 coding DNA: TGTGCCAGTAGGACAGGCCACAATCAGCCCCAGCATTTT.

The gene calls are TRBV27 and TRBJ2-2; D call uncertain. Germline V gene lookup returns CDR1 MNHEY and CDR2 SMNVEV (reference sequence). The length of the CDR3 is 13 residues. The V end was cut by 3 bases, the J end by 7 bases, with 9 bases between. The CDR3 sequence is CASSFSGLGELFF. CDR3 bases: TGTGCCAGCAGTTTTTCGGGTCTCGGGGAGCTGTTTTTT.

The V call is TRBV5-6, the J call TRBJ2-7; tentative D call: TRBD1 (6 bases). The germline CDR1 and CDR2 sequences are SGHDT and YYEEEE. The CDR3 spans 15 residues. V dropped 2 bases and J dropped 6 bases, with 18 bases sitting between them. The CDR3 coding sequence is TGTGCCAGCAGCTTCGTATCCGATCCCAGGGGCGAGCAGTACTTC. Its translation: CASSFVSDPRGEQYF.

The rearrangement joins TRBV14 to TRBJ2-2, with no clear D. V was trimmed by 3 bases and J by 7 bases, leaving 9 bases between them. This CDR3 is 13 amino acids long. Germline assignment: CDR1 SGHDN and CDR2 FVKESK. The CDR3 nucleotides read TGTGCCAGCAGCCAGGTTTATGACGGGGAGCTGTTTTTT. Its protein product is CASSQVYDGELFF.

The chain is built from TRBV10-2 and TRBJ2-3, with D uncertain. The germline gives CDR1 WSHSY, CDR2 SAAADI. There are 15 residues in the CDR3. Between the trimmed V and J ends, which lost 2 bases and 2 bases, there was a span of 11 bases. CDR3 in amino acids: CASSERQLFTDTQYF. The CDR3 nucleotides read TGCGCCAGCAGTGAGCGGCAGTTATTCACAGATACGCAGTATTTT.

The V and J genes are TRBV27 and TRBJ1-1; TRBD1 matches at 7 bases. This CDR3 is built from 15 residues. V gave up 5 bases and J gave up 0 bases; unmatched junction bases: 6. Germline-derived CDR1 and CDR2 are MNHEY and SMNVEV (reference sequence). This CDR3 is CASSIIQGMNTEAFF. CDR3 bases: TGTGCCAGCAGTATAATACAGGGGATGAACACTGAAGCTTTCTTT.

The rearrangement links TRBV27 to TRBJ1-4; D is uncertain. The CDR3 length is 14 residues. The V and J ends lost 2 bases and 7 bases respectively, with 11 bases between them. CDR1 and CDR2 from the germline V gene are MNHEY and SMNVEV (reference sequence). This chain's CDR3 is CASSLAVASEKLFF. Here the CDR3 DNA reads TGTGCCAGCAGTTTAGCTGTGGCGAGTGAAAAACTGTTTTTT. Supplemented by reference TRBV27 and TRBJ1-4, the full variable domain reads EAQVTQNPRYLITVTGKKLTVTCSQNMNHEYMSWYRQDPGLGLRQIYYSMNVEVTDKGDVPEGYKVSRKEKRNFPLILESPSPNQTSLYFCASSLAVASEKLFFGSGTQLSVL.

The V and J genes are TRBV29-1 and TRBJ1-2; D uncertain. The CDR3 contains 13 residues. CDR1 and CDR2 (germline): SQVTM, ANQGSEA. Trimming removed 4 bases at V and 2 bases at J, with 11 bases between. CDR3 coding DNA: TGCAGCGTTGTAGTGGATTCCAACTATGGCTACACCTTC. As protein: CSVVVDSNYGYTF.

This sequence joins TRBV19 and TRBJ2-7; 7 bases match TRBD1. Germline lookup yields CDR1 LNHDA and CDR2 SQIVND (reference sequence). The CDR3 spans 13 residues. The junction had 2 bases not matched to a gene; V was cut back by 1 base and J by 5 bases. For the CDR3, the DNA is TGTGCCAGTAGTATAGCAGGGGGTCACGAGCAGTACTTC. Amino acids: CASSIAGGHEQYF.

The gene calls are TRBV15 and TRBJ2-7; 12 positions agree with TRBD2. The CDR3 length is 17 residues. The germline CDR1 and CDR2 sequences are LNHNV and YYDKDF (reference sequence). Losses at the gene ends were 1 base for V and 5 bases for J; bases not matched to a gene: 9. CDR3 nucleotides: TGTGCCACCAGCAGAGTTCCTAGCGGGAGGGCCCGGAACGAGCAGTACTTC. This sequence encodes CATSRVPSGRARNEQYF.

This clone was detected only once. J is TRBJ2-7 and V is TRBV27; D is undetermined. Trimming cost V 2 bases and J 2 bases, with 10 bases left between them. In germline, CDR1 is MNHEY, CDR2 SMNVEV (reference sequence). The CDR3 totals 14 residues. CDR3 sequence reads: CASSLGISPYEQYF. The CDR3 nucleotides are TGTGCCAGCAGTTTAGGGATTTCGCCCTACGAGCAGTACTTC.

This chain connects TRBV28 to TRBJ1-5; 8 bases are shared with TRBD1. Germline loops: CDR1 MDHEN, CDR2 SYDVKM. CDR3 length: 13 residues. V lost 2 bases and J lost 9; bases outside the gene matches: 3. CDR3 nucleotide sequence: TGTGCCAGCAGTTTAGGCGGACAGGGGCCCCAGCATTTT. Translated, it gives CASSLGGQGPQHF.

V gene TRBV5-6 combines with J gene TRBJ2-2; D remains unclear. The CDR3 is made up of 14 amino acids. Germline V gene sequence: CDR1 SGHDT, CDR2 YYEEEE. V was cut by 1 base and J by 6 bases, with 10 bases left in between. As DNA, the CDR3 is TGTGCCAGCAGCTTGTCTCTTGGGGCCGGGGAGCTGTTTTTT. Its translation: CASSLSLGAGELFF.

The chain joins TRBV27 to TRBJ2-3; TRBD2 matches 8 bases. Per germline, CDR1 MNHEY and CDR2 SMNVEV (reference sequence). The V segment lost 10 bases and the J segment 0 bases; nucleotides outside the gene matches: 9. The CDR3 spans 15 residues. CDR3 sequence: CAIQTSAYSTDTQYF. The DNA for the CDR3 is TGTGCCATCCAGACTAGCGCCTACAGCACAGATACGCAGTATTTT.

This clone was observed a few times. V is TRBV4-1 and J is TRBJ1-2; D not resolved. Trimming pared 4 bases from V and 4 bases from J, leaving 16 bases between. Germline-derived CDR1 and CDR2 are MGHRA and YSYEKL. The CDR3 consists of 15 residues. The CDR3 bases are TGCGCCAGCAGCCCGTCGTTGACCCCCACCTATGGCTACACCTTC. Translated: CASSPSLTPTYGYTF.

The V and J genes are TRBV5-4 and TRBJ2-7; 12 bases line up with TRBD2. There are 16 residues in the CDR3. V shed 4 bases and J 0 bases; nucleotides not matched to a gene: 5. CDR1 and CDR2 from the germline V gene are SGHNT and YYREEE (reference sequence). Written as DNA, the CDR3 is TGTGCCAGCAGCCCTGGGACTAGCGGGTCCTCCTACGAGCAGTACTTC. Amino acid sequence: CASSPGTSGSSYEQYF. Full variable domain (missing parts from reference TRBV5-4 and TRBJ2-7): ETGVTQSPTHLIKTRGQQVTLRCSSQSGHNTVSWYQQALGQGPQFIFQYYREEENGRGNFPPRFSGLQFPNYSSELNVNALELDDSALYLCASSPGTSGSSYEQYFGPGTRLTVT.

The V gene is TRBV10-1, the J gene TRBJ1-2; 9 positions match TRBD1. The CDR3 loop spans 17 amino acids. Germline V CDR1 and CDR2: WNHNN, SYGVQD (reference sequence). Losses at the gene ends were 1 base for V and 1 base for J; bases not matched to a gene: 7. The DNA for the CDR3 is TGCGCCAGCAGTGAGTTGGGACAGGGACAGAGTAACTATGGCTACACCTTC. Residues: CASSELGQGQSNYGYTF.

This chain connects TRBV19 to TRBJ1-5, with unresolved D. Trimming took 1 base from V and 5 from J, leaving 9 bases between them. The CDR3 length is 14 residues. The V gene's germline CDR1 is LNHDA and CDR2 SQIVND (reference sequence). For the CDR3, the DNA is TGTGCCAGTAGTATAGGTTCGACCCATCAGCCCCAGCATTTT. Translated, it gives CASSIGSTHQPQHF.

This CDR3 reads CASSFLMEQFF. CDR3 nucleotides: TGTGCCAGCAGTTTCCTTATGGAGCAGTTCTTC. The V and J genes are TRBV28 and TRBJ2-1; D gene ambiguous. V lost 3 bases, J lost 10 bases, and 7 bases lay in between. The V gene's germline CDR1 is MDHEN and CDR2 SYDVKM. The CDR3 length is 11 residues.

The chain uses TRBV28 and TRBJ2-7; tentative D call: TRBD1 (6 bases). CDR1 and CDR2 from the germline V gene are MDHEN and SYDVKM. Between the trimmed V and J ends, which lost 3 bases and 4 bases, there was a span of 10 bases. This CDR3 is built from 13 residues. CDR3 residues: CASSFQGLYEQYF. CDR3 in DNA: TGTGCCAGCAGTTTCCAGGGGTTGTACGAGCAGTACTTC.

The gene calls are TRBV2 and TRBJ2-7; TRBD2 agrees at 10 bases. The CDR3 consists of 15 residues. Germline-derived CDR1 and CDR2 are SNHLY and FYNNEI. Germline trimming cut 6 bases from V and 2 bases from J; bases unmatched to any gene: 7. The CDR3 loop reads CASSELAGEPYEQYF. The CDR3 DNA is TGTGCCAGCAGCGAGCTAGCGGGAGAACCCTACGAGCAGTACTTC.

The V gene is TRBV21-1, the J gene TRBJ2-5. TRBV21-1 constitutes a pseudogene. The CDR3 runs 16 residues. CDR3 coding DNA: TGTGCCAGCAGCAAAGGGGGTCTTTGGTGGCGAGAGACCCAGTACTTC. Protein product: CASSKGGLWWRETQYF.

CDR3 region: CASSARTGSSYEQYF. The CDR3 bases are TGTGCCAGCAGCGCGCGGACAGGGTCCTCCTACGAGCAGTACTTC. The chain combines TRBV13 with TRBJ2-7, with 8 bases matching TRBD1. V lost 5 bases to trimming and J lost 0 bases; unmatched junction nucleotides: 6. The CDR3 length is 15 residues. Germline V CDR1 and CDR2: PRHDT, FYEKMQ (reference sequence). The variable domain in full, completed from reference TRBV13 and TRBJ2-7, reads AAGVIQSPRHLIKEKRETATLKCYPIPRHDTVYWYQQGPGQDPQFLISFYEKMQSDKGSIPDRFSAQQFSDYHSELNMSSLELGDSALYFCASSARTGSSYEQYFGPGTRLTVT.

The chain recombines TRBV19 with TRBJ2-2; 9 bases match TRBD1. CDR1 is LNHDA and CDR2 is SQIVND in the germline V gene (reference sequence). Trimming removed 4 bases from V and 2 bases from J; junction bases left unmatched: 5. The CDR3 totals 16 residues. CDR3 sequence reads: CASSTPGQGNTGELFF. As DNA, the CDR3 is TGTGCCAGTAGTACCCCGGGACAGGGCAACACCGGGGAGCTGTTTTTT.